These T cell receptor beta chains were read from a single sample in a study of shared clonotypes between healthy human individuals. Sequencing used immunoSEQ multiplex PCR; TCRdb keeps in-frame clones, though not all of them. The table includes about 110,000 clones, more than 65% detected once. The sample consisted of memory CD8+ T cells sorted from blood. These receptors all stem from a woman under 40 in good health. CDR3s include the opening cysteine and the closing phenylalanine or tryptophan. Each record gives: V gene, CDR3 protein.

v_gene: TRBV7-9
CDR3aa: CATFSPFVYGYTF

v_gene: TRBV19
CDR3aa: CASSIDPQRAGHEQFF

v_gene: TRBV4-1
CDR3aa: CASSQVASGRAGVSEQYF

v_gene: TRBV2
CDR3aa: CASRETPRRLAVQETQYF

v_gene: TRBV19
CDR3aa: CASSIWAGEKTQYF

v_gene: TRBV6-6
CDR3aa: CASNQLDPSDAQYF

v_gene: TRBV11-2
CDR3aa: CASSLGAYEQYF

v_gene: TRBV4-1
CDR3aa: CASSRRQENTEAFF

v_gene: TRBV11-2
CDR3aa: CASSPGGGQPQHF

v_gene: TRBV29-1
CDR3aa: CSVEFGSRPDNEQFF

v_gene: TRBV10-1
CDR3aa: CASSRELNAQSRANVLTF

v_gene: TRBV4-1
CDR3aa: CASSQDSRQGRGEQYF

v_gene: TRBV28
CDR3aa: CASRGGQGTEAFF

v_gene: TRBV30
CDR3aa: CAWSGTGGFEKLFF

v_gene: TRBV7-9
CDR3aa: CASSSLDTLSYEQYF

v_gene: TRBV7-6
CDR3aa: CASSFSSGALHTQYF

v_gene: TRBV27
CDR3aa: CASSQRQGARGNTIYF

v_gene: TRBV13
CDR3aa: CASRGLAGANEQFF

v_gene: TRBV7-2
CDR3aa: CASSLVYEQYF

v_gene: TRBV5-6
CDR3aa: CASRAGGRGLTYGYTF

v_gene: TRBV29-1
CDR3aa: CSVLLWSNNEQFF

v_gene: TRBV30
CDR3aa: CAWMRGGYGYTF

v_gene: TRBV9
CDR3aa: CASSVSASQETQYF

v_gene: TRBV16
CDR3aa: CASSLLGTNTEAFF

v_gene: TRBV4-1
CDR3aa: CASSQVAGGASRETQYF

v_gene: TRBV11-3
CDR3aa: CASSLDGRGRYTGELFF

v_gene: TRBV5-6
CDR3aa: CASSLAGAMNTEAFF

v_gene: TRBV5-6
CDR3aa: CASSFGLRSYNEQFF

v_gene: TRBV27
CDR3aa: CASSLTGEGRTGELFF

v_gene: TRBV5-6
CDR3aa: CASSVGQGAYEQYF

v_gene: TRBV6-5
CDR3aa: CASRKTGNTGELFF

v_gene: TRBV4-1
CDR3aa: CASSQDQGVVADTQYF

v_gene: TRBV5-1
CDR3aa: CASSPSANTGRSYNEQFF

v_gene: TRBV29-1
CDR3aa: CSVRWYRDEQYF

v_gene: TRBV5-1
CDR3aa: CASRPGTGAAMNTEAFF

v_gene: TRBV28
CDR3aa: CASSLSSSGPYGYTF

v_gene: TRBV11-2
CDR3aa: CASSAGDYGYTF

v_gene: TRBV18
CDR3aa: CASSPGTGSYEQYF

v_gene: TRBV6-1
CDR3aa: CASSEWGSEQYF

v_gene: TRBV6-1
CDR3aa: CATKAGGETDTQYF

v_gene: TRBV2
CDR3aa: CASSGRGGSEQYF

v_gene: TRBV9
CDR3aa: CASSRLAGRNEQFF

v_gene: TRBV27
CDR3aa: CASSISSTGTYEQYF

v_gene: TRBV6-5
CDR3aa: CASSPKGRSSYEQYF

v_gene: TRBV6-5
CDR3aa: CASSQTSGRIDTQYF

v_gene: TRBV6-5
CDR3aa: CASNTGETNEQYF

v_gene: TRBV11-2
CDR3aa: CASSLDLTSDKGYEQYF

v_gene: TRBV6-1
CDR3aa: CASSLGTGGDEAFF

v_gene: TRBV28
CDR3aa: CASSFPVGAGGYTF

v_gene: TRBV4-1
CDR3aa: CASSQGGSYEQYF

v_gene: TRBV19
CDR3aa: CASSSTFGGNQPQHF

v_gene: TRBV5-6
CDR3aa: CASSFGTGPYEQYF

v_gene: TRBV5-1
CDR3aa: CASSLTLPGSEQYF

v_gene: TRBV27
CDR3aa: CASSLWAGHQPQHF

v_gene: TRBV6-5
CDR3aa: CASSSSERPTDTQYF